The TCR beta chain under discussion was sequenced for a study of CD8+ T cells in alopecia areata. Isolated RNA was reverse transcribed into cDNA used as the sequencing template. Generated by immunoSEQ multiplex PCR, the TCRdb table keeps only in-frame clones and is missing some. Found here are 150,000 or so clones, more than 45% of them singletons; the top ten hold 6.5% to 7.5%. This clone was detected once. The germline CDR1 and CDR2 sequences are SGHAT and FQNNGV. This CDR3 contains 12 residues. The V end lost 0 bases, the J end lost 5 bases, and 5 bases lay between the germline ends. This TCR came from a human donor with alopecia areata. The chain recombines TRBV11-2 with TRBJ2-7; a possible D gene is TRBD2 (5 bases). The sample was CD4+ T cells sorted from blood. The DNA for the CDR3 is TGTGCCAGCAGCTTAGAGACTAACGAGCAGTACTTC. This gives the protein CASSLETNEQYF.